This T cell receptor beta chain derives from a study of identical twins. TCRdb ran MiXCR on the 5' RACE reads and lists one entry per CDR3 protein. Of under 900,000 distinct CDR3 sequences in the sample, over 9% were seen once. This clonotype came up a few times. This CDR3 contains 15 residues. With 6 bases clipped from V and 3 bases from J, the junction kept 6 bases outside the gene matches. Germline-derived CDR1 and CDR2 are MNHNS and SASEGT. These data were also filed under a second study, of yellow fever vaccine responses in identical twins.

This TCR was recovered from a woman between 18 and 29 years old in good health. V usage is TRBV6-1 and J usage is TRBJ2-2; 8 nucleotides line up with TRBD1. Sequenced sample: PBMCs. The CDR3 is CASRTATGDTGELFF. The DNA of the CDR3 is TGTGCCAGCAGGACCGCGACAGGGGACACCGGGGAGCTGTTTTTT.